This is a list of T cell receptor beta chains from one sample in a study of T cell responses to AZD1222 COVID-19 vaccine. Only in-frame clones appear in the TCRdb table, and some are missing; sequencing was by immunoSEQ multiplex PCR. This sample has about 97,000 clones, with around 89% found just once. The source material was peripheral blood, sampled on day 0 of AZD1222 vaccination. The receptors were gathered from an adult in good health. The CDR3 runs from the conserved cysteine through the conserved F or W. The order of the fields is clone size, V gene, J gene, CDR3 length, D gene, CDR3 DNA, CDR3 protein. D genes are given only for firm matches. Size values are once, few and many counts, or a class for expanded clones, and some rows have none.

NA	TRBV6-5	TRBJ2-3	14	TRBD1	TGTGCCAGCAGTTTGGACAGGGCTACAGATACGCAGTATTTT	CASSLDRATDTQYF
NA	TRBV6-2/TRBV6-3	TRBJ2-2	16	NA	TGTGCCAGCAGTTACTCCCCGCCTAGCGCTGCCGGGGAGCTGTTTTTT	CASSYSPPSAAGELFF
NA	TRBV7-8	TRBJ2-2	15	TRBD2	TGTGCCAGCAGCTATAGCGGGAGTAACACCGGGGAGCTGTTTTTT	CASSYSGSNTGELFF
few	TRBV7-2	TRBJ1-2	13	NA	TGTGCCAGCAGCTTTGGGGGGATCGAGGGCTACACCTTC	CASSFGGIEGYTF
NA	TRBV5-1	TRBJ2-1	15	TRBD2	TGCGCCAGCAGCTTGGAACTAGCGGGCCTCAATGAGCAGTTCTTC	CASSLELAGLNEQFF
NA	TRBV15	TRBJ2-7	14	NA	TGTGCCACCAGCAGAGAAGACAGTTCCTACGAGCAGTACTTC	CATSREDSSYEQYF
NA	TRBV19	TRBJ2-1	15	TRBD2	TGTGCCAGTAGGACTAGCGGGCGCTCCTACAATGAGCAGTTCTTC	CASRTSGRSYNEQFF
NA	TRBV28	TRBJ2-5	12	NA	TGTGCCAGCAACTGGTTGGGAGAGACCCAGTACTTC	CASNWLGETQYF
NA	TRBV6-1	TRBJ1-5	16	NA	TGTGCCAGCAGTGTAGTCGGAACCTATAGCAATCAGCCCCAGCATTTT	CASSVVGTYSNQPQHF
NA	TRBV24-1	TRBJ2-3	16	NA	TGTGCCACCAGTGATTTTAACCCCCTACAGGACCTTGTGCAGTATTTT	CATSDFNPLQDLVQYF
once	TRBV18	TRBJ2-3	13	NA	TGTGCCAGCTCATGGGGCTCGGGAGATACGCAGTATTTT	CASSWGSGDTQYF
once	TRBV5-1	TRBJ2-3	13	NA	TGCGCCAGCAGCTCCACGACCGCAGATACGCAGTATTTT	CASSSTTADTQYF